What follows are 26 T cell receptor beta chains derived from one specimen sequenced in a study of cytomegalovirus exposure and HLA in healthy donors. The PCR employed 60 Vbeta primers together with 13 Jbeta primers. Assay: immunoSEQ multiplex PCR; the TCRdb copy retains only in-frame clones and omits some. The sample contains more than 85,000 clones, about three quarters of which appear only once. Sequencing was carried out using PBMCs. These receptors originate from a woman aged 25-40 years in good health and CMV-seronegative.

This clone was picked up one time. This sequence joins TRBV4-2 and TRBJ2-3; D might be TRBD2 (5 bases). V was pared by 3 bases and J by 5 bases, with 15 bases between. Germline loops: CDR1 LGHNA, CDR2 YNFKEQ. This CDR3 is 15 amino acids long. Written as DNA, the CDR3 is TGTGCCAGCAGCCACCTACTAGGGATGGGAGATACGCAGTATTTT. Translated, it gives CASSHLLGMGDTQYF.

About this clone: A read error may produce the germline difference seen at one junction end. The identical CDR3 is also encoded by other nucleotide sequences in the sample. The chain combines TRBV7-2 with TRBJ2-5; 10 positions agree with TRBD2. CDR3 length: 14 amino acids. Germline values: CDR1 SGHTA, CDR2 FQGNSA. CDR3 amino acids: CASSLAGAGETQYF. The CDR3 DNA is TGTGCCAGCAGCCTAGCGGGGGCTGGGGAGACCCAGTACTTC.

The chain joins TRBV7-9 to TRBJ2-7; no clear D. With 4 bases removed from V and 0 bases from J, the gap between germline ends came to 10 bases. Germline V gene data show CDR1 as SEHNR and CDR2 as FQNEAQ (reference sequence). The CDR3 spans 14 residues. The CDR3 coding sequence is TGTGCCAGCAGCTGGGCCAGGTCCTCCTACGAGCAGTACTTC. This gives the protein CASSWARSSYEQYF.

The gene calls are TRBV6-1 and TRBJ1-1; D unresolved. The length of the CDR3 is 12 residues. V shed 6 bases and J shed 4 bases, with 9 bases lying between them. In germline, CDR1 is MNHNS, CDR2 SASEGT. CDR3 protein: CASRGGSTEAFF. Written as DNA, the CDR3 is TGTGCCAGCAGAGGAGGGAGCACTGAAGCTTTCTTT.

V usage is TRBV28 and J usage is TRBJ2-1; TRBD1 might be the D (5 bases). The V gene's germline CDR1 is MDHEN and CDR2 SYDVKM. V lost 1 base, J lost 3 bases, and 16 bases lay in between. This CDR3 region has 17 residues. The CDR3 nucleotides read TGTGCCAGCAGTTTATACCAAGGGGCCCCTGGCTACAATGAGCAGTTCTTC. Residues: CASSLYQGAPGYNEQFF. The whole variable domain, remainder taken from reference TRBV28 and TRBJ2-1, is DVKVTQSSRYLVKRTGEKVFLECVQDMDHENMFWYRQDPGLGLRLIYFSYDVKMKEKGDIPEGYSVSREKKERFSLILESASTNQTSMYLCASSLYQGAPGYNEQFFGPGTRLTVL.

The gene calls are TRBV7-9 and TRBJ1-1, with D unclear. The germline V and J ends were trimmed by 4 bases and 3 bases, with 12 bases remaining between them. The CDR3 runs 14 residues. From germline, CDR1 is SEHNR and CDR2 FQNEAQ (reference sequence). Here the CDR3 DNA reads TGTGCCAGCAGCTCCCGGGATAATTACACTGAAGCTTTCTTT. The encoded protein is CASSSRDNYTEAFF.

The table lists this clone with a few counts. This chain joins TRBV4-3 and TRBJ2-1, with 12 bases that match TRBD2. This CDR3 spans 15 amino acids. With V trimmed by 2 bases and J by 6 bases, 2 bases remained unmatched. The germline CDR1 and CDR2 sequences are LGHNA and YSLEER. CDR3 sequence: CASSQLAGGPNEQFF. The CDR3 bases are TGCGCCAGCAGCCAACTAGCGGGAGGGCCCAATGAGCAGTTCTTC.

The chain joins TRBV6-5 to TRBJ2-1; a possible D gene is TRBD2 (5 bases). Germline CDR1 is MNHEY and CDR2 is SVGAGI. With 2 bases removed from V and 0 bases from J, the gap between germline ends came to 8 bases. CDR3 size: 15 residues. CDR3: CASSYGSYSYNEQFF. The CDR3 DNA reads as TGTGCCAGCAGTTACGGGAGTTACTCCTACAATGAGCAGTTCTTC.

CDR3 amino acids: CASSSGTSEQFF. CDR3 DNA sequence: TGTGCCAGCAGCTCTGGGACAAGCGAGCAGTTCTTC. The rearrangement joins TRBV7-9 to TRBJ2-1, with D perhaps matching TRBD1 (6 bases). The CDR3 is made up of 12 amino acids. The germline V and J ends were trimmed by 4 bases and 10 bases, with 11 bases remaining between them. Germline lookup yields CDR1 SEHNR and CDR2 FQNEAQ (reference sequence).

In DNA form, the CDR3 reads TGTGCCAGCAGGTTGCTAGCGGGCGTAAACAATGAGCAGTTCTTC. Amino acid sequence: CASRLLAGVNNEQFF. The chain employs TRBV7-2 and TRBJ2-1, with 8 bases fitting TRBD2. There are 15 residues in the CDR3. CDR1 and CDR2 from the germline V gene are SGHTA and FQGNSA. V was pared by 6 bases and J by 5 bases, with 9 bases of the junction left unmatched.

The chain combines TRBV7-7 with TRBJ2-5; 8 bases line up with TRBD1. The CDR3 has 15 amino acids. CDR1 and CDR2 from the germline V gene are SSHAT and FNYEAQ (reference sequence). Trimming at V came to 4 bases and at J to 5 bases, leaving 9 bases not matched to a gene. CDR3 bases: TGTGCCAGCAGCTCCGGACAGGGTGGCATGGAGACCCAGTACTTC. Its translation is CASSSGQGGMETQYF.

This chain's CDR3 is CASSGGANVLTF. CDR3 DNA sequence: TGTGCCAGTTCAGGGGGGGCCAACGTCCTGACTTTC. The chain combines TRBV19 with TRBJ2-6; weak D call: TRBD1 (5 bases). The CDR3 runs to 12 residues. Germline V gene data show CDR1 as LNHDA and CDR2 as SQIVND (reference sequence). V lost 8 bases, J lost 4 bases, and 6 bases lay in between.

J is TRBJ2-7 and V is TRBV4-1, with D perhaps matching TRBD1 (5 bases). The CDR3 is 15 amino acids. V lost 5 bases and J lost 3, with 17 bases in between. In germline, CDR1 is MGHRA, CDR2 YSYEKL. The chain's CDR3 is CASSYEQGSFYEQYF. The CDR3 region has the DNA TGCGCCAGCAGCTATGAGCAGGGTTCCTTCTACGAGCAGTACTTC.

CDR3 DNA sequence: TGCGCCAGCAGCCAAGTGGCTAGCGGGGGGATACAAAACATTCAGTACTTC. It yields the protein CASSQVASGGIQNIQYF. The gene calls are TRBV4-3 and TRBJ2-4, with 11 bases fitting TRBD2. The J segment lost 5 bases and the V segment lost 1 base, leaving 7 bases of the junction unmatched. This CDR3 is built from 17 residues. In germline, CDR1 is LGHNA, CDR2 YSLEER.

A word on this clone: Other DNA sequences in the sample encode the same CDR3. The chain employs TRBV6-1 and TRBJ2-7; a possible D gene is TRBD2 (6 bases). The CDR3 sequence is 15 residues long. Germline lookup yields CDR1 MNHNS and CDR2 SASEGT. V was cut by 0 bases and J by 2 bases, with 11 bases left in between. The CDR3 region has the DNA TGTGCCAGCAGTGAAGCGTCCGGAGGGGCCTACGAGCAGTACTTC. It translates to CASSEASGGAYEQYF.

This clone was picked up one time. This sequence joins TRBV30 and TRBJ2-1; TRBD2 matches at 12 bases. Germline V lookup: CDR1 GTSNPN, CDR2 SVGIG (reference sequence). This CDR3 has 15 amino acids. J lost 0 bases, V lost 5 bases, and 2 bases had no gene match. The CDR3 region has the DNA TGTGCCTGGCTAGCGGGGGGGAGCTCCTACAATGAGCAGTTCTTC. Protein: CAWLAGGSSYNEQFF.

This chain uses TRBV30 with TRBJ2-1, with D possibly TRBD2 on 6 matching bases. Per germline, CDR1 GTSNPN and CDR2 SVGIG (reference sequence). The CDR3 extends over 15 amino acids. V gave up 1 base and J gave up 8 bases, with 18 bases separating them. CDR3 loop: CAWSDPRGGIYEQFF. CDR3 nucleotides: TGTGCCTGGAGTGATCCGAGGGGAGGCATTTATGAGCAGTTCTTC.

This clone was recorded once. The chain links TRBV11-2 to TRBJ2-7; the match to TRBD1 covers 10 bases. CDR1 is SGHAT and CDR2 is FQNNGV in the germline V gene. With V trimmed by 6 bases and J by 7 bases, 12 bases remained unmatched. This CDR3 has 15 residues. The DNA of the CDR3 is TGTGCCAGCAGACGACCCGGGACAGGGGTTAGTGAGCAGTACTTC. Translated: CASRRPGTGVSEQYF.

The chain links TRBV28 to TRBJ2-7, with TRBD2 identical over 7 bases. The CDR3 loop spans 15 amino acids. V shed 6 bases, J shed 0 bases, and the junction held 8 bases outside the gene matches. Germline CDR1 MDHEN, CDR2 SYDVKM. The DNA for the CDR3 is TGTGCCAGCAGGGTAGGCGGGAGTTCCTCCTACGAGCAGTACTTC. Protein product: CASRVGGSSSYEQYF.

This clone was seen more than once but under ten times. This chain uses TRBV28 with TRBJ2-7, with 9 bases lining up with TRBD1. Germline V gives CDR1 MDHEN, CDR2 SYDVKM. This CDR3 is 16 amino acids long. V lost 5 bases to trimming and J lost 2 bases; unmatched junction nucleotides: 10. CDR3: CASSADGTGRAYEQYF. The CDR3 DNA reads TGTGCCAGCAGTGCCGACGGGACAGGGAGGGCCTACGAGCAGTACTTC.

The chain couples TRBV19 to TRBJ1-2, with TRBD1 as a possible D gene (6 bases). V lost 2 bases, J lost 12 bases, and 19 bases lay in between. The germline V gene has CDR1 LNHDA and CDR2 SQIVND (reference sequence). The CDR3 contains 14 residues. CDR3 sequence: CASSINWGHPADTF. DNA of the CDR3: TGTGCCAGTAGTATAAATTGGGGACACCCTGCCGACACCTTC.

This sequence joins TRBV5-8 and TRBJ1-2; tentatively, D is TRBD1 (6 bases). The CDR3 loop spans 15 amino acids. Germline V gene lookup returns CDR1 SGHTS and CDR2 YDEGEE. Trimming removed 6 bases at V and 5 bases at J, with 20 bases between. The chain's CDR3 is CASIHRGAGAYGYTF. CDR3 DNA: TGTGCCAGCATCCACCGGGGGGCAGGAGCATATGGCTACACCTTC.

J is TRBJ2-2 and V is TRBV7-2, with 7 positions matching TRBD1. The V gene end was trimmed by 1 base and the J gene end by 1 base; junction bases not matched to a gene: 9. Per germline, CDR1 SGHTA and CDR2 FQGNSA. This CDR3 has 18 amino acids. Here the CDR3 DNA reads TGTGCCAGCAGCTTAGTACCCCCGACAGGGAGGAACACCGGGGAGCTGTTTTTT. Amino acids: CASSLVPPTGRNTGELFF.

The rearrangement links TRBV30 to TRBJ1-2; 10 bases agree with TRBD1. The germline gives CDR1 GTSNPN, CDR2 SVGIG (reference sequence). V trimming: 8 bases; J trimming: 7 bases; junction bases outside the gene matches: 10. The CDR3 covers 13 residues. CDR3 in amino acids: CALLNWDRGGYTF. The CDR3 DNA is TGTGCCCTACTTAATTGGGACAGGGGTGGCTACACCTTC.

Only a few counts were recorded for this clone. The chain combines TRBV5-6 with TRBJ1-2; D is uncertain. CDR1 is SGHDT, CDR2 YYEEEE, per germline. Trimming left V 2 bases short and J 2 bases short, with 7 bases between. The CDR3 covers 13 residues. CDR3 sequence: CASSFTENYGYTF. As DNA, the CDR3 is TGTGCCAGCAGCTTTACGGAGAACTATGGCTACACCTTC.

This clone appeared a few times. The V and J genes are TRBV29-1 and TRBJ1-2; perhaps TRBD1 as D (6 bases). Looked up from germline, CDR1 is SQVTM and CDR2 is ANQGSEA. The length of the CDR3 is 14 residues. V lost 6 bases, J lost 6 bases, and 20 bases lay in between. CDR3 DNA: TGCAGCGTCAAGGGGGTAGGGAGCTATGATGGCTACACCTTC. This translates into CSVKGVGSYDGYTF.